These T cell receptor beta chains were read from a single sample in a study of blood T cell repertoires in COVID-19. Here immunoSEQ multiplex PCR was the method, and the copy in TCRdb shows in-frame clones only, minus some. The sample has 200,000 to 250,000 clones, approximately 86% seen once. Material for sequencing was peripheral blood. The receptors derive from a woman aged 25 to 45 who had recovered from COVID-19. The CDR3 runs from the conserved cysteine through the conserved F or W. Each record gives: clone size, J gene, V gene, D gene, CDR3 DNA, CDR3 protein. A D gene is named only where the DNA matches it firmly. The listing skips clone size in some rows; elsewhere it reads once, few, many or a size class.

>.|TRBJ2-3|TRBV9|.
TGTGCCAGCAGCGTAGTAGGGGCGTACACAGATACGCAGTATTTT
CASSVVGAYTDTQYF
>.|TRBJ1-6|TRBV4-1|.
TGCGCCAGCAGCCAAGCGGGGAGGGGCGGCTGGTTGTCTTCACCCCTCCACTTT
CASSQAGRGGWLSSPLHF
>.|TRBJ1-3|TRBV27|TRBD1
TGTGCCAGCCGGACAGGCCCCACTCTGGGCACCATATATTTT
CASRTGPTLGTIYF
>.|TRBJ2-7|TRBV6-5|.
TGTGCCAGCAGTTACTCATCAGGGGAATTATACGAGCAGTACTTC
CASSYSSGELYEQYF
>.|TRBJ1-1|TRBV9|.
TGTGCCAGCAGCGTAGTGGCGAACACTGAAGCTTTCTTT
CASSVVANTEAFF
>.|TRBJ1-3|TRBV28|TRBD1
TGTGCCAGCAGTGTTACAGGGGACCGTCGATATTTT
CASSVTGDRRYF
>once|TRBJ2-7|TRBV10-3|.
TGTGCCATCAGTGAACAGAACTACGAGCAGTACTTC
CAISEQNYEQYF
>once|TRBJ2-7|TRBV10-3|.
TGTGCCATCAGTGAGGGCAGGGGTTCCTACGAGCAGTACTTC
CAISEGRGSYEQYF
>once|TRBJ1-5|TRBV5-1|.
TGCGCCAGCAGCTTCTCCCAGTACCAGCCCCAGCATTTT
CASSFSQYQPQHF
>.|TRBJ2-1|TRBV7-2|TRBD2
TGTGCCAGCAGCTTAGATGGGACTAGCGGGGGCAGTGAGCAGTTCTTC
CASSLDGTSGGSEQFF